These T cell receptor beta chains were read from a single sample in a study of technical replicates of blood from several donors. Sequenced by immunoSEQ multiplex PCR; TCRdb stores in-frame clones only, minus some. The table has 84,000 or so clones, approximately 97% seen once. Sequencing used T cells isolated from PBMCs. These receptors were taken from a human donor in good health. Each CDR3 is given with its conserved first and last residue. Fields, in order: J gene, V gene, clone size, D gene, CDR3 DNA, CDR3 protein. D genes are given only for firm matches. Clone size, where shown, is once, few, many, or a class for clones that have expanded.

TRBJ2-7,TRBV19,NA,NA,TGTGCCAGTAGTGGTGCGGGTCGAGGGTATAACTACGAGCAGTACTTC,CASSGAGRGYNYEQYF
TRBJ1-2,TRBV10-3,NA,NA,TGTGCCATCAGTGAAACAGACAGGGGCTACACCTTC,CAISETDRGYTF
TRBJ2-7,TRBV2,NA,NA,TGTGCCAGCAGTGTCTTGGAGGTCTACGAGCAGTACTTC,CASSVLEVYEQYF
TRBJ2-1,TRBV7-9,NA,TRBD2,TGTGCCAGCACCGGACTAGGCGGCCTTACTGAGCAGTTCTTC,CASTGLGGLTEQFF
TRBJ2-7,TRBV6-5,NA,TRBD2,TGTGCCAGCAGTTACTCGACTAGCTTCTACGAGCAGTACTTC,CASSYSTSFYEQYF
TRBJ1-2,TRBV6-5,NA,TRBD1,TGTGCCAGCACAAGGGACAGCAACTATGGCTACACCTTC,CASTRDSNYGYTF
TRBJ2-1,TRBV28,NA,NA,TGTGCCGGCGGGAAGTCTTACAATGAGCAGTTCTTC,CAGGKSYNEQFF
TRBJ2-7,TRBV28,NA,TRBD1,TGTGCCAGCAGTCCCGGGACAGGACAATTAGGGGTCGACGAGCAGTACTTC,CASSPGTGQLGVDEQYF
TRBJ2-7,TRBV2,NA,TRBD2,TGTGCCAGCAGTGAATCTTGGCTAGCGGGGGGAAGCGAGCAGTACTTC,CASSESWLAGGSEQYF
TRBJ2-4,TRBV7-9,NA,TRBD1,TGTGCCAGCAGATCTGACAGGGAGGCCAAAAACATTCAGTACTTC,CASRSDREAKNIQYF
TRBJ1-5,TRBV6-5,NA,NA,TGTGCCAGCAGGGACAGCCATTATAGCAATCAGCCCCAGCATTTT,CASRDSHYSNQPQHF
TRBJ2-1,TRBV15,NA,TRBD2,TGTGCCACCAGAGTTCTAGCGGGAGTTGGGAACAATGAGCAGTTCTTC,CATRVLAGVGNNEQFF
TRBJ1-5,TRBV7-8,once,NA,TGTGCCAGCAGCTTAGTGGGGGGGACAATTGCCTCTAGCAATCAGCCCCAGCATTTT,CASSLVGGTIASSNQPQHF
TRBJ1-3,TRBV6-5,NA,NA,TGTGCCAGCACCGGGGTCTCTGGAAACACCATATATTTT,CASTGVSGNTIYF
TRBJ1-2,TRBV29-1,once,NA,TGCAGCGTTGGCGAACAGGGCTCTGGCTACACCTTC,CSVGEQGSGYTF
TRBJ1-3,TRBV5-8,once,TRBD1,TGTGCCAGCAGCTTGGGGGACAGGTTCTCTGGAAACACCATATATTTT,CASSLGDRFSGNTIYF
TRBJ2-5,TRBV6-5,NA,NA,TGTGCCAGCAGTTACTCGACGGGATTCCAAGAGACCCAGTACTTC,CASSYSTGFQETQYF